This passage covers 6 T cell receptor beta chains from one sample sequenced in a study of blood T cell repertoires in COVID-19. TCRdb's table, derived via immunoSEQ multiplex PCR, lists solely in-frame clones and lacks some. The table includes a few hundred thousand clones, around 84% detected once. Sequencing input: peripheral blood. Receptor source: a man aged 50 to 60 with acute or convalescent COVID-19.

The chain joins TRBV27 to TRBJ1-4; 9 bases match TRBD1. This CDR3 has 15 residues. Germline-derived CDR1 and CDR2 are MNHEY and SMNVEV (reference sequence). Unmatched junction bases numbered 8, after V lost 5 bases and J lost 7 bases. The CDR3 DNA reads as TGTGCCAGCAGTCCATGGACAGGGGAGCGTGAAAAACTGTTTTTT. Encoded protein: CASSPWTGEREKLFF. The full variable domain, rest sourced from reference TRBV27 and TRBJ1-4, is EAQVTQNPRYLITVTGKKLTVTCSQNMNHEYMSWYRQDPGLGLRQIYYSMNVEVTDKGDVPEGYKVSRKEKRNFPLILESPSPNQTSLYFCASSPWTGEREKLFFGSGTQLSVL.

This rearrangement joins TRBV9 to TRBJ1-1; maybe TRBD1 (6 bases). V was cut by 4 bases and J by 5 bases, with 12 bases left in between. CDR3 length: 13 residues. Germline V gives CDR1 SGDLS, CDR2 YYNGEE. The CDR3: CASSPGVTTEAFF. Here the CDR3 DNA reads TGTGCCAGCAGCCCAGGGGTCACGACTGAAGCTTTCTTT.

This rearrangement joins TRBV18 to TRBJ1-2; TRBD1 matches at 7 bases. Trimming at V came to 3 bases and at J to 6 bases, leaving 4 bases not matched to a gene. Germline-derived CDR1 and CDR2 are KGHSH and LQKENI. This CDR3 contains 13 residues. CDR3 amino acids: CASSPGQMDGYTF. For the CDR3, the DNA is TGTGCCAGCTCACCGGGACAGATGGATGGCTACACCTTC.

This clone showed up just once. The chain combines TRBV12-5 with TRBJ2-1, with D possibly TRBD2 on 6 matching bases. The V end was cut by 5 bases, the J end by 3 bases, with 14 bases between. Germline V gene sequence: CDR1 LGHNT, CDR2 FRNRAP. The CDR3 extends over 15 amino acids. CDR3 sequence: CASGRPGGLYNEQFF. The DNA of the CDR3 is TGTGCTAGTGGTAGGCCCGGGGGTCTCTACAATGAGCAGTTCTTC.

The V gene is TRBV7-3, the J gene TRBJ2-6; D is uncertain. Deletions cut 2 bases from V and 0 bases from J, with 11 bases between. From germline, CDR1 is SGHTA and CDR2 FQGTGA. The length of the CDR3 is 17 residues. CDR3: CASSLFYQSSGANVLTF. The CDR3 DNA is TGTGCCAGCAGCTTATTCTACCAAAGCTCTGGGGCCAACGTCCTGACTTTC.

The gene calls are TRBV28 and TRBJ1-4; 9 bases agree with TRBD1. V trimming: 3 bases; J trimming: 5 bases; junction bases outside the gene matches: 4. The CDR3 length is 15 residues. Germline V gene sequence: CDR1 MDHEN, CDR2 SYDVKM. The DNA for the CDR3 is TGTGCCAGCAGTTTCTCCGGGACAGGGAATGAAAAACTGTTTTTT. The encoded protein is CASSFSGTGNEKLFF.